This TCR beta chain originates from a study of cytomegalovirus exposure and HLA in healthy donors. CDR1 and CDR2 from the germline V gene are LGHNA and YNFKEQ. The V gene end was trimmed by 1 base and the J gene end by 3 bases; junction bases not matched to a gene: 8. This CDR3 spans 17 amino acids. Method: immunoSEQ multiplex PCR; TCRdb's copy keeps in-frame clones and lacks some. Of 250,000 or so clones listed, approximately 90% are singletons. Sequences were obtained from PBMCs. The receptor comes from a man aged 18 to 30 in good health and CMV-seronegative. This chain connects TRBV4-2 to TRBJ2-2, with 7 bases aligning to TRBD2. CDR3 protein: CASSQGSQGGYTGELFF. The CDR3 bases are TGTGCCAGCAGCCAAGGGTCTCAGGGAGGGTACACCGGGGAGCTGTTTTTT.